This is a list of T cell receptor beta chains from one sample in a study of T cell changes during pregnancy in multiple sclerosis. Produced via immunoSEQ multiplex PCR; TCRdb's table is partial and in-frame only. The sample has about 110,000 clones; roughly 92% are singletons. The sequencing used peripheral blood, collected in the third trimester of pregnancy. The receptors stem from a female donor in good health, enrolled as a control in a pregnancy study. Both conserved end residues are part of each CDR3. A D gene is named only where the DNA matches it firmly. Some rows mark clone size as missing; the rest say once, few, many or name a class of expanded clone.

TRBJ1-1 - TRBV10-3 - CAISRGTEAFF TGTGCCATCAGTCGAGGAACTGAAGCTTTCTTT
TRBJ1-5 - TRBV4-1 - CASSQGQFSNQPQHF TGCGCCAGCAGCCAAGGGCAGTTTAGCAATCAGCCCCAGCATTTT
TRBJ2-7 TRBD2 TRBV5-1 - CASSFGGTSGGPGLNYEQYF TGCGCCAGCAGCTTCGGGGGGACTAGCGGGGGCCCGGGGTTGAACTACGAGCAGTACTTC
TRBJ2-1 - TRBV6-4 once CASSDSAPSSYNEQFF TGTGCCAGCAGTGACTCGGCTCCTAGCTCCTACAATGAGCAGTTCTTC
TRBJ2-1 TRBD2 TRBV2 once CASGRLAGGPESSYNEQFF TGTGCCAGCGGGAGACTAGCGGGGGGGCCAGAGAGCTCCTACAATGAGCAGTTCTTC
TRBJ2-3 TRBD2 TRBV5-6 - CASSPRLGGRTDTQYF TGTGCCAGCAGCCCGCGGCTCGGGGGGAGGACAGATACGCAGTATTTT
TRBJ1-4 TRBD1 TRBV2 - CASSLTGVVGEKLFF TGTGCCAGCAGTTTGACAGGGGTGGTGGGGGAAAAACTGTTTTTT
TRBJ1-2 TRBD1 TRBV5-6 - CASSSEKTGTGLIEGYTF TGTGCCAGCAGCTCAGAAAAAACCGGGACAGGACTCATCGAGGGCTACACCTTC
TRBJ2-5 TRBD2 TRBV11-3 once CASSISGLANQETQYF TGTGCCAGCAGCATTTCCGGACTAGCGAACCAAGAGACCCAGTACTTC
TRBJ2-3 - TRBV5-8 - CASSPTGQVVDTQYF TGTGCCAGCAGCCCGACGGGACAAGTCGTAGATACGCAGTATTTT
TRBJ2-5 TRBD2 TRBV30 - CAWTLAGTQETQYF TGTGCCTGGACCTTAGCGGGGACACAAGAGACCCAGTACTTC
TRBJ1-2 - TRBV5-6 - CASSLRRSGYTF TGTGCCAGCAGCCTGAGGCGGTCTGGCTACACCTTC
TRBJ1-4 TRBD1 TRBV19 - CASSPQLTGGNEKLFF TGTGCCAGTAGTCCCCAATTGACAGGGGGTAATGAAAAACTGTTTTTT
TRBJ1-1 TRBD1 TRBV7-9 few CASSLGQLTGGTEAFF TGTGCCAGCAGCTTAGGGCAACTGACAGGGGGCACTGAAGCTTTCTTT
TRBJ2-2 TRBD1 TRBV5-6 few CASSPGTGVGELFF TGTGCCAGCAGCCCCGGGACAGGGGTCGGGGAGCTGTTTTTT
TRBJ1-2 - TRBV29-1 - CSVDSRFNYGYTF TGCAGCGTTGATTCCAGGTTTAACTATGGCTACACCTTC
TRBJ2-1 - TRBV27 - CASTFGDEQFF TGTGCCAGCACCTTCGGGGATGAGCAGTTCTTC
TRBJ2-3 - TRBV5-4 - CASSLVRGGAHTQYF TGTGCCAGCAGCTTGGTACGAGGGGGGGCACATACGCAGTATTTT
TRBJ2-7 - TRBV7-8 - CASSLRGTLSYEQYF TGTGCCAGCAGCCTACGGGGGACGCTATCCTACGAGCAGTACTTC
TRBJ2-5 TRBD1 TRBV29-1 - CSVDSIIMTGGPETQYF TGCAGCGTTGATTCGATTATTATGACAGGGGGTCCTGAGACCCAGTACTTC
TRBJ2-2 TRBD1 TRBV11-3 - CASSLDLQGGTGELFF TGTGCCAGCAGCTTAGATTTACAGGGGGGCACCGGGGAGCTGTTTTTT
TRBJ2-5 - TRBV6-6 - CASRPILEETQYF TGTGCCAGCAGACCAATCTTAGAAGAGACCCAGTACTTC
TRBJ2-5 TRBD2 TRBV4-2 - CASSLSGGEETQYF TGTGCCAGCAGCCTCTCGGGGGGGGAAGAGACCCAGTACTTC
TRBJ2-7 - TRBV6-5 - CASSQGQTYEQYF TGTGCCAGCAGCCAAGGACAGACCTACGAGCAGTACTTC